What follows describes a single T cell receptor beta chain. These data come from a study of siplizumab effects on memory and regulatory T cells. This CDR3 is 14 amino acids long. The V and J ends lost 2 bases and 6 bases, in that order; junction bases with no gene match: 6. The germline CDR1 and CDR2 sequences are MNHEY and SVGAGI. Data came from immunoSEQ multiplex PCR; TCRdb stores just in-frame clones and leaves some out. The sample lists some 80,000 clones; more than 85% were seen once. The genes are TRBV6-5 and TRBJ2-7, with 8 bases aligning to TRBD2. The sequence was obtained from a human donor in good health. Sequences were obtained from CD8+ T cells sorted from blood. The CDR3 bases are TGTGCCAGCAGTTACGATAGCGGGGACCTCGAGCAGTACTTC. Encoded protein: CASSYDSGDLEQYF.